The rows below give T cell receptor beta chains drawn from one sample of a study of T cell responses to AZD1222 COVID-19 vaccine. Data came from immunoSEQ multiplex PCR; TCRdb stores just in-frame clones and leaves some out. This sample has 120,000 to 150,000 clones, with 75% to 95% found just once. Sequencing was performed on peripheral blood, taken on day 0 of MenACWY control vaccination. The receptor set was obtained from an adult in good health. The CDR3 runs from the conserved cysteine through the conserved F or W. A D gene is named only where the DNA matches it firmly. Clone sizes are given selectively: once, few, many, or a class where the clone is expanded.

d_gene	v_gene	j_gene	abundance	CDR3nt	CDR3aa
.	TRBV10-3	TRBJ1-1	.	TGTGCCATCAGTGTATCCAGGGAGAACACTGAAGCTTTCTTT	CAISVSRENTEAFF
.	TRBV6-5	TRBJ2-1	.	TGTGCCAGCAGCTGGGGGAATGAGCAGTTCTTC	CASSWGNEQFF
TRBD2	TRBV10-2	TRBJ2-1	.	TGCGCCAGCAGTGAGTCCAGCGGGGGTTACAATGAGCAGTTCTTC	CASSESSGGYNEQFF
.	TRBV6-5	TRBJ1-5	.	TGTGCCAGCAGCACTCAGGGTGTTGGACAGCCCCAGCATTTT	CASSTQGVGQPQHF
.	TRBV10-3	TRBJ1-1	.	TGTGCCATCGGGGCAGGGGTGAACACTGAAGCTTTCTTT	CAIGAGVNTEAFF
.	TRBV30	TRBJ1-3	once	TGTGCCTGGAGAGGCCGGAGCTCTGGAAACACCATATATTTT	CAWRGRSSGNTIYF
.	TRBV6-5	TRBJ1-1	.	TGTGCCAGCAGGGGGCAAGGTGCTGAAGCTTTCTTT	CASRGQGAEAFF
TRBD1	TRBV4-2	TRBJ1-5	.	TGTGCCAGCAGCCCCCGGGACAGGGGGCACCAGCCCCAGCATTTT	CASSPRDRGHQPQHF
TRBD1	TRBV10-3	TRBJ1-2	.	TGTGCCATCAGTGAGGGAACAGGGGGTGGCTACACCTTC	CAISEGTGGGYTF
.	TRBV30	TRBJ1-2	.	TGTGCCTGGAGTCGTGGGGTGGGTGGCTACACCTTC	CAWSRGVGGYTF
.	TRBV14	TRBJ2-2	.	TGTGCCAGCTCGACTCCATCGAACACCGGGGAGCTGTTTTTT	CASSTPSNTGELFF
.	TRBV9	TRBJ1-4	.	TGTGCCAGCAGCGTAGGGGGGACAACTAATGAAAAACTGTTTTTT	CASSVGGTTNEKLFF
TRBD1	TRBV5-1	TRBJ1-1	.	TGCGCCAGCAGCTCGACAGGGGGGAACACTGAAGCTTTCTTT	CASSSTGGNTEAFF
TRBD1	TRBV5-1	TRBJ1-2	.	TGCGCCAGCAGCTCCCGGGACAGAAACTATGGCTACACCTTC	CASSSRDRNYGYTF
.	TRBV4-2	TRBJ2-2	.	TGTGCCAGCAGCCCTCCTAACCTAGTTCCCGGGGAGCTGTTTTTT	CASSPPNLVPGELFF
.	TRBV18	TRBJ2-2	.	TGTGCCAGCTCACCAGGACTGAGGATTAGGAGCACCGGGGAGCTGTTTTTT	CASSPGLRIRSTGELFF
.	TRBV12-3/TRBV12-4	TRBJ1-6	.	TGTGCCAGCAGTTTGGGCTGGTCATCCCTCCACTTT	CASSLGWSSLHF
TRBD2	TRBV20-1	TRBJ2-7	once	TGCAGTGCTAGTCGCTCCGGGACTAGCGGGGGTTACGAGCAGTACTTC	CSASRSGTSGGYEQYF
.	TRBV12-3/TRBV12-4	TRBJ2-1	.	TGTGCCAGCAGGATTCAAGGGGGTCGCGAGCAGTTCTTC	CASRIQGGREQFF
.	TRBV5-1	TRBJ2-1	.	TGCGCCAGCAGCCGCCCTGGCGGAGGGCCGAATAATGAGCAGTTCTTC	CASSRPGGGPNNEQFF
.	TRBV19	TRBJ2-7	.	TGTGCCAGTAGTCCGGACTTTCCCTTACTCTCCTACGAGCAGTACTTC	CASSPDFPLLSYEQYF
.	TRBV6-1	TRBJ1-6	.	TGTGCCAGCAGTGAATTAAAGGTTTCAGATTCACCCCTCCACTTT	CASSELKVSDSPLHF
TRBD1	TRBV7-9	TRBJ1-2	few	TGTGCCAGCAGCCCGGGACAGGACTATGGCTACACCTTC	CASSPGQDYGYTF
TRBD2	TRBV5-1	TRBJ2-3	.	TGCGCCAGCAGCCCTCCTAGCGGGAACACAGATACGCAGTATTTT	CASSPPSGNTDTQYF
.	TRBV11-2	TRBJ2-1	.	TGTGCCAGCAGGACCCTCAGGGGACCCTACAATGAGCAGTTCTTC	CASRTLRGPYNEQFF
.	TRBV2	TRBJ1-1	.	TGTGCCAGCAGTGCGGGGAACACTGAAGCTTTCTTT	CASSAGNTEAFF
.	TRBV10-3	TRBJ2-5	once	TGTGCCATCAGTGAGGGGCTAGAAGGGACCCAGTACTTC	CAISEGLEGTQYF
.	TRBV28	TRBJ1-1	.	TGTGCCAGCAGTTTAAGGGTGGGGGCCGGCACTGAAGCTTTCTTT	CASSLRVGAGTEAFF
.	TRBV7-8	TRBJ1-2	.	TGTGCCAGCAGCATAGAGGGGCGCTATGGCTACACCTTC	CASSIEGRYGYTF
.	TRBV7-6	TRBJ1-1	.	TGTGCCAGCAGCTTAGGGACACCAAGTACTAACACTGAAGCTTTCTTT	CASSLGTPSTNTEAFF
TRBD1	TRBV5-1	TRBJ2-7	.	TGCGCCAGCAGACGGACAGGGGTCTACGAGCAGTACTTC	CASRRTGVYEQYF
.	TRBV21-1	TRBJ2-7	.	TGTGCCAGCAGCAAAGCAGGGGGCGAGCAGTACTTC	CASSKAGGEQYF
TRBD2	TRBV6-5	TRBJ2-7	.	TGTGCCAGCAGTCTAGCGGGGCGTTACGAGCAGTACTTC	CASSLAGRYEQYF
.	TRBV14	TRBJ1-1	.	TGTGCCAGCAGCCAATACTCCGGCCTGAACACTGAAGCTTTCTTT	CASSQYSGLNTEAFF
.	TRBV10-2	TRBJ2-2	.	TGCGCCAGCAGTGATGCCAGCCGGACCGGGGAGCTGTTTTTT	CASSDASRTGELFF
.	TRBV5-4	TRBJ1-2	.	TGTGCCAGCAGCCCGGGATCGAACTATGGCTACACCTTC	CASSPGSNYGYTF
.	TRBV4-1	TRBJ1-4	.	TGCGCCAGCAGCCAGGAGGGGGGGGCGTCTAATGAAAAACTGTTTTTT	CASSQEGGASNEKLFF
.	TRBV9	TRBJ2-6	.	TGTGCCTCAAAGACCTCTGGGGCCAACGTCCTGACTTTC	CASKTSGANVLTF
.	TRBV14	TRBJ1-2	.	TGTGCCAGCAGCCAAGAATTCCGGCATCGTCCCTATGGCTACACCTTC	CASSQEFRHRPYGYTF
.	TRBV6-5	TRBJ1-4	.	TGTGCCAGCAGTCCGGGATCAACTAATGAAAAACTGTTTTTT	CASSPGSTNEKLFF
.	TRBV2	TRBJ2-3	.	TGTGCCAGCAGGAGGGGGGGCCCCGGCAGCACAGATACGCAGTATTTT	CASRRGGPGSTDTQYF
.	TRBV19	TRBJ1-2	.	TGTGCCAGTAGTCTCTACAGGGCTGGCTACACCTTC	CASSLYRAGYTF